The present entry profiles one TCR beta chain with its context. This sample is part of a study of TIL therapy for anti-PD-1-resistant metastatic lung cancer. Looking at the study overall: Median tumor PD-L1 proportion score was 5.5% to 6.5%.

The libraries were made with immunoSEQ v3. TCRdb's table, derived via immunoSEQ multiplex PCR, lists solely in-frame clones and lacks some. The table shows 5,000 to 6,500 clones, with around 69% occurring only once. Time point here: pre-treatment sample, taken before nivolumab and TIL therapy. The tumor samples were excised metastases, mostly pleural nodules or supraclavicular lymph nodes. This clonotype was obtained from a person aged 25 to 85 with non-small cell lung cancer. The sample in question was tumor tissue, obtained at baseline.

The CDR3 DNA follows: TGCAGCGTCGCGGACGAAGTTAAGAATGAGCAGTTCTTC. Translating it yields CSVADEVKNEQFF. The chain joins TRBV29-1 to TRBJ2-1; D uncertain. The CDR3 is 13 residues long. Trimming shortened V by 6 bases and J by 7 bases, and 16 bases separated the two germline ends. CDR1 and CDR2 (germline): SQVTM, ANQGSEA.